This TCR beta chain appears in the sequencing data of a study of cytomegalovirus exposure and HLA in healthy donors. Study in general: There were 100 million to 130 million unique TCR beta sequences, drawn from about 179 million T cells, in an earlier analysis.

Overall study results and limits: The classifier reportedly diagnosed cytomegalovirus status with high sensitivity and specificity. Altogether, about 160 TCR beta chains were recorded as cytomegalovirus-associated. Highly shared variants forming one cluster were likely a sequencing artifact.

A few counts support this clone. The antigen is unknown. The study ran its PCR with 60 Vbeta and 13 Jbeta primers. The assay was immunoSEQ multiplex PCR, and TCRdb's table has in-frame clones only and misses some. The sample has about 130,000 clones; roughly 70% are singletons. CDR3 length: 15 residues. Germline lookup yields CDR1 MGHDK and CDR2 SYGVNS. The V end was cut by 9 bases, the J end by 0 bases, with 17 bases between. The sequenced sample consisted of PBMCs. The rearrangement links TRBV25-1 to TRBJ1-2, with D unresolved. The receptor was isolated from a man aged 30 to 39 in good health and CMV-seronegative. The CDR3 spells CASNDPGDSNYGYTF. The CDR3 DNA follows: TGTGCCAGTAACGACCCGGGAGACTCTAACTATGGCTACACCTTC.